The 30 T cell receptor beta chains reported below all come from one sample, sequenced in a study of blood T cell repertoires in COVID-19. Profiling relied on immunoSEQ multiplex PCR, and the TCRdb table lists in-frame clones only, not all of them. Among about 100,000 clones listed, roughly nine tenths were seen once. The specimen was peripheral blood. These receptors were taken from a man under 40 in a cohort sampled during active COVID-19.

The chain has TRBV3-1 (or the pseudogene TRBV3-2) and TRBJ1-4, with TRBD1 as a possible D gene (5 bases). V lost 1 base and J lost 7, with 13 bases in between. The germline V gene encodes CDR1 LGHDT and CDR2 YNNKEL (reference sequence). The CDR3 has 15 amino acids. This CDR3 reads CASSQGAGGGEKLFF. CDR3 nucleotide sequence: TGTGCCAGCAGCCAAGGGGCCGGGGGTGGTGAAAAACTGTTTTTT.

This chain joins TRBV3-1 (or the pseudogene TRBV3-2) and TRBJ2-1; TRBD2 is a possible D gene (5 bases). V was clipped by 1 base and J by 1 base, with 14 bases between them. The CDR3 consists of 17 residues. Germline V gives CDR1 LGHDT, CDR2 YNNKEL (reference sequence). Here the CDR3 DNA reads TGTGCCAGCAGCCAAGCCCGGGGATATGAATCCTACAATGAGCAGTTCTTC. This gives the protein CASSQARGYESYNEQFF.

The chain combines TRBV30 with TRBJ1-6; 7 bases map to TRBD1. The germline CDR1 and CDR2 sequences are GTSNPN and SVGIG (reference sequence). Trimming at V came to 2 bases and at J to 10 bases, leaving 8 bases not matched to a gene. This CDR3 has 14 amino acids. CDR3 residues: CAWSLETGRSPLHF. The CDR3 region has the DNA TGTGCCTGGAGTCTGGAGACAGGGAGGTCACCCCTCCACTTT.

The chain carries TRBV29-1 and TRBJ1-5; a weak D match, TRBD1 (5 bases). Germline V gene sequence: CDR1 SQVTM, CDR2 ANQGSEA. Trimming removed 5 bases from V and 6 bases from J, with 26 bases in between. CDR3 length: 17 amino acids. The CDR3 coding sequence is TGCAGCGTTACGACAGAATTCGATACGACGCGTGGTCAGCCCCAGCATTTT. This gives the protein CSVTTEFDTTRGQPQHF.

The chain recombines TRBV29-1 with TRBJ1-4, with TRBD1 identical over 9 bases. CDR3 length equals 13 residues. Germline-derived CDR1 and CDR2 are SQVTM and ANQGSEA. The ends lost 5 bases at V and 10 bases at J; junction bases unmatched: 8. The CDR3 here is CSVSTGGGGKLFF. The CDR3 bases are TGCAGCGTTTCGACAGGGGGTGGCGGAAAACTGTTTTTT.

V usage is TRBV18 and J usage is TRBJ2-1; 10 nucleotides match TRBD2. Germline V gene data show CDR1 as KGHSH and CDR2 as LQKENI. Unmatched junction bases numbered 5, after V lost 0 bases and J lost 9 bases. The CDR3 has 15 amino acids. CDR3 DNA: TGTGCCAGCTCACCACCAAGCGGGGGGGGTGGTGAGCAGTTCTTC. Translating gives CASSPPSGGGGEQFF.

This chain links TRBV6-5 with TRBJ1-1, with unresolved D. The CDR3 sequence is 13 residues long. Trimming took 8 bases from V and 0 from J, leaving 10 bases between them. In germline, CDR1 is MNHEY, CDR2 SVGAGI. The CDR3 is CASHRRVNTEAFF. DNA for the CDR3: TGTGCCAGCCATCGTCGGGTGAACACTGAAGCTTTCTTT.

The rearrangement joins TRBV20-1 to TRBJ2-5; D is unclear. CDR1 and CDR2 from the germline V gene are DFQATT and SNEGSKA (reference sequence). The CDR3 covers 13 residues. V gave up 3 bases and J gave up 5 bases, with 13 bases separating them. The CDR3 sequence: CSASVVGRETQYF. DNA for the CDR3: TGCAGTGCTAGTGTGGTGGGCCGGGAGACCCAGTACTTC.

This sequence joins TRBV9 and TRBJ1-4; a possible D gene is TRBD1 (6 bases). CDR1 is SGDLS, CDR2 YYNGEE, per germline. The CDR3 totals 15 residues. V was cut by 2 bases and J by 3 bases, with 11 bases left in between. The CDR3 DNA is TGTGCCAGCAGCGTGGCGGGGGGCTCTAATGAAAAACTGTTTTTT. It yields the protein CASSVAGGSNEKLFF.

The chain combines TRBV6-5 with TRBJ1-5, with 9 bases matching TRBD1. The CDR3 is made up of 14 amino acids. V gave up 4 bases and J gave up 5 bases; unmatched junction bases: 3. Germline V gives CDR1 MNHEY, CDR2 SVGAGI. The DNA for the CDR3 is TGTGCCAGCAGTTCAGGACAGGGGTATCAGCCCCAGCATTTT. Residues: CASSSGQGYQPQHF.

This chain connects TRBV7-9 to TRBJ1-3; the D is unclear. The CDR3 loop spans 17 amino acids. CDR1 and CDR2 from the germline V gene are SEHNR and FQNEAQ (reference sequence). Trimming stripped 3 bases from V and 0 bases from J, with 15 bases between. CDR3 sequence reads: CASSFSLSGISGNTIYF. CDR3 bases: TGTGCCAGCAGCTTTTCGTTATCGGGGATCTCTGGAAACACCATATATTTT.

The chain is built from TRBV3-1 (or the pseudogene TRBV3-2) and TRBJ2-5; weak D call: TRBD2 (5 bases). The V gene lost 0 bases and the J gene lost 4 bases, with 12 bases spanning the gap. This CDR3 comprises 15 residues. CDR1 and CDR2 (germline): LGHDT, YNNKEL (reference sequence). In DNA, the CDR3 is TGTGCCAGCAGCCAAGATCCCCTAGCTGCAGAGACCCAGTACTTC. It specifies CASSQDPLAAETQYF.

This clone has just one count. CDR3 sequence reads: CASSVGDSYNEQFF. The CDR3 DNA is TGCGCCAGCAGCGTCGGCGACAGCTACAATGAGCAGTTCTTC. V gene TRBV5-1 combines with J gene TRBJ2-1, with D maybe TRBD1 (5 bases). The V gene lost 4 bases and the J gene lost 3 bases, with 11 bases spanning the gap. This CDR3 has 14 residues. Germline lookup yields CDR1 SGHRS and CDR2 YFSETQ.

V gene TRBV9 combines with J gene TRBJ1-5; D ambiguous. The length of the CDR3 is 15 residues. With 6 bases removed from V and 0 bases from J, the gap between germline ends came to 13 bases. Germline loops: CDR1 SGDLS, CDR2 YYNGEE. The CDR3 region has the DNA TGTGCCAGCACCCCAGACGGGAATAGCAATCAGCCCCAGCATTTT. Translation gives CASTPDGNSNQPQHF. Filled out from reference TRBV9 and TRBJ1-5, the complete variable domain reads DSGVTQTPKHLITATGQRVTLRCSPRSGDLSVYWYQQSLDQGLQFLIQYYNGEERAKGNILERFSAQQFPDLHSELNLSSLELGDSALYFCASTPDGNSNQPQHFGDGTRLSIL.

The chain employs TRBV5-6 and TRBJ2-3; no firm D call. CDR3 size: 13 residues. The ends were cut back, 0 bases at V and 4 bases at J, with 6 bases in the middle. Per the germline V gene, CDR1 is SGHDT and CDR2 is YYEEEE. CDR3 amino acids: CASSLVDSDTQYF. CDR3 in DNA: TGTGCCAGCAGCTTGGTCGACTCAGATACGCAGTATTTT.

This clone was observed a single time. The V call is TRBV10-3, the J call TRBJ2-3, with D perhaps TRBD1 (7 bases). Looked up from germline, CDR1 is ENHRY and CDR2 is SYGVKD. CDR3 length: 13 residues. The V end was cut by 10 bases, the J end by 4 bases, with 15 bases between. CDR3 DNA: TGTGCCACTAGAGGGGGCGGGGCAGATACGCAGTATTTT. It encodes CATRGGGADTQYF.

The sample holds one count of this clone. The chain is built from TRBV19 and TRBJ1-2; D is undetermined. This CDR3 is built from 15 residues. Germline values: CDR1 LNHDA, CDR2 SQIVND (reference sequence). The ends were cut back, 2 bases at V and 1 base at J, with 11 bases in the middle. The CDR3 DNA follows: TGTGCCAGTAGTATACTACAGAACTTTAACTATGGCTACACCTTC. It yields the protein CASSILQNFNYGYTF.

The chain uses TRBV20-1 and TRBJ1-5, with D perhaps TRBD1 (6 bases). The CDR3 has 15 residues. Deletions cut 3 bases from V and 0 bases from J, with 12 bases between. CDR1 is DFQATT, CDR2 SNEGSKA, per germline (reference sequence). The CDR3 loop reads CSASFRGLSNQPQHF. The CDR3 nucleotides are TGCAGTGCTAGTTTCAGGGGTCTTAGCAATCAGCCCCAGCATTTT.

This clone was counted between two and nine times. CDR3 amino acids: CASSFPGGETQYF. CDR3 bases: TGTGCCAGCAGCTTCCCGGGCGGGGAGACCCAGTACTTC. The V and J genes are TRBV7-7 and TRBJ2-5; D might be TRBD2 (5 bases). Germline V gene lookup returns CDR1 SSHAT and CDR2 FNYEAQ (reference sequence). The CDR3 is 13 residues long. Between the trimmed V and J ends, which lost 3 bases and 5 bases, there was a span of 10 bases.

This chain connects TRBV5-1 to TRBJ2-7, with 11 bases lining up with TRBD1. Per germline, CDR1 SGHRS and CDR2 YFSETQ. Germline trimming cut 0 bases from V and 3 bases from J; bases unmatched to any gene: 2. The CDR3 spans 15 residues. The CDR3 loop is CASSLGGQGVYEQYF. The CDR3 bases are TGCGCCAGCAGCTTGGGGGGACAGGGGGTCTACGAGCAGTACTTC. Complete variable domain (other parts from reference TRBV5-1 and TRBJ2-7): KAGVTQTPRYLIKTRGQQVTLSCSPISGHRSVSWYQQTPGQGLQFLFEYFSETQRNKGNFPGRFSGRQFSNSRSEMNVSTLELGDSALYLCASSLGGQGVYEQYFGPGTRLTVT.

This clone has a single count. The chain employs TRBV10-2 and TRBJ2-2; TRBD2 matches 15 bases. The CDR3 extends over 14 amino acids. V was pared by 9 bases and J by 5 bases, with 1 base of the junction left unmatched. The germline V gene encodes CDR1 WSHSY and CDR2 SAAADI. The CDR3 coding sequence is TGCGCCAGTGGGACTAGCGGGGGGACCGGGGAGCTGTTTTTT. This sequence encodes CASGTSGGTGELFF.

In this sample, this clone turned up once. The chain couples TRBV7-3 to TRBJ2-3; D remains unclear. Germline loops: CDR1 SGHTA, CDR2 FQGTGA. Between the trimmed V and J ends, which lost 5 bases and 6 bases, there was a span of 9 bases. The CDR3 extends over 12 amino acids. CDR3 sequence: CASSEAGDTQYF. CDR3 DNA: TGTGCCAGCAGCGAGGCTGGGGATACGCAGTATTTT.

This clone was detected a few times. The chain recombines TRBV25-1 with TRBJ1-2; no definite D call. V dropped 7 bases and J dropped 10 bases, with 19 bases sitting between them. Looked up from germline, CDR1 is MGHDK and CDR2 is SYGVNS. The length of the CDR3 is 13 residues. CDR3: CASNLSTAIDYTF. CDR3 DNA sequence: TGTGCCAGCAATCTATCTACAGCTATTGACTACACCTTC.

The rearrangement joins TRBV14 to TRBJ2-7; 8 positions agree with TRBD1. Germline V CDR1 and CDR2: SGHDN, FVKESK. The CDR3 runs 15 residues. V shed 1 base, J shed 3 bases, and the junction held 5 bases outside the gene matches. CDR3 residues: CASSQVVTGDYEQYF. CDR3 nucleotide sequence: TGTGCCAGCAGCCAAGTGGTGACAGGGGACTACGAGCAGTACTTC.

This chain joins TRBV24-1 and TRBJ2-3; D possibly corresponds to TRBD1 (5 bases). CDR3 length: 13 amino acids. The ends were cut back, 6 bases at V and 6 bases at J, with 12 bases in the middle. The germline gives CDR1 KGHDR, CDR2 SFDVKD. The CDR3 bases are TGTGCCACCAGTTATGGGGCGAGGGATACGCAGTATTTT. This sequence encodes CATSYGARDTQYF.

V usage is TRBV2 and J usage is TRBJ2-3, with 7 bases lining up with TRBD2. The CDR3 totals 15 residues. CDR1 and CDR2 (germline): SNHLY, FYNNEI. Losses at the gene ends were 6 bases for V and 6 bases for J; bases not matched to a gene: 12. The CDR3 spells CASSGRITVGDTQYF. CDR3 in DNA: TGTGCCAGCAGCGGGAGGATAACCGTGGGTGATACGCAGTATTTT.

The genes are TRBV15 and TRBJ1-2, with 8 bases aligning to TRBD1. The germline V gene encodes CDR1 LNHNV and CDR2 YYDKDF (reference sequence). The CDR3 length is 17 residues. V gave up 4 bases and J gave up 5 bases; unmatched junction bases: 15. CDR3 sequence: CATSTSLGGTGPYGYTF. In DNA, the CDR3 is TGTGCCACCAGCACTTCCCTGGGAGGGACAGGCCCTTATGGCTACACCTTC.

This clone was counted ten times or more. This chain uses TRBV5-1 with TRBJ2-7; D gene ambiguous. Germline V gene data show CDR1 as SGHRS and CDR2 as YFSETQ. The CDR3 is 14 amino acids. Deletions cut 0 bases from V and 0 bases from J, with 7 bases between. CDR3 bases: TGCGCCAGCAGCTTGGTCCCCAGCTCCTACGAGCAGTACTTC. Encoded protein: CASSLVPSSYEQYF. Drawing the rest from reference TRBV5-1 and TRBJ2-7, the complete variable domain is KAGVTQTPRYLIKTRGQQVTLSCSPISGHRSVSWYQQTPGQGLQFLFEYFSETQRNKGNFPGRFSGRQFSNSRSEMNVSTLELGDSALYLCASSLVPSSYEQYFGPGTRLTVT.

The gene calls are TRBV11-2 and TRBJ2-2, with TRBD1 matching 7 bases. The CDR3 runs to 16 residues. J was trimmed by 6 bases and V by 3 bases; bases with no gene match: 10. Germline V gene sequence: CDR1 SGHAT, CDR2 FQNNGV. CDR3 region: CASSLRGLVEAGELFF. DNA for the CDR3: TGTGCCAGCAGCTTGAGGGGGCTAGTGGAAGCCGGGGAGCTGTTTTTT.

The chain has TRBV19 and TRBJ1-2, with TRBD1 identical over 7 bases. Germline values: CDR1 LNHDA, CDR2 SQIVND (reference sequence). V was clipped by 7 bases and J by 4 bases; unmatched bases: 3. The CDR3 is made up of 12 amino acids. This chain's CDR3 is CASTRTGYGYTF. The CDR3 region has the DNA TGTGCCAGTACAAGGACAGGCTATGGCTACACCTTC.